The clone carrying this T cell receptor (beta chain) was observed once. Sequenced by immunoSEQ multiplex PCR; TCRdb stores in-frame clones only, minus some. The table lists fewer than 200,000 clones, just over 85% of them singletons, with roughly 9% in the top ten. The entry originates in a study of blood T cell repertoires in COVID-19. J gave up 4 bases and V 10 bases, and 11 bases lay outside the gene matches. Germline loops: CDR1 KGHDR, CDR2 SFDVKD. The CDR3 is made up of 15 amino acids. The sequenced sample consisted of PBMCs or T cells enriched from blood (not recorded which). V is TRBV24-1 and J is TRBJ2-2; TRBD1 agrees at 7 bases. The sequence was collected from a woman under 30 who had recovered from COVID-19. CDR3: CATGQTGIGTGELFF. As DNA, the CDR3 is TGTGCCACGGGACAGACAGGGATCGGCACCGGGGAGCTGTTTTTT.